This TCR beta chain originates from a study of blood T cell repertoires in COVID-19. In the study overall: Collection of acute and convalescent COVID-19 samples took place in the United States, Italy and Spain. PBMCs, B-cell-depleted T cells, or T cells provided the cDNA or gDNA that made up the material.

V was trimmed by 4 bases and J by 4 bases, leaving 11 bases between them. CDR1 SEHNR and CDR2 FQNEAQ come from the germline V gene (reference sequence). CDR3 length: 14 residues. The protocol was immunoSEQ multiplex PCR, while the TCRdb copy is restricted to in-frame clones and leaves out a portion. The sample lists about 120,000 clones; around 76% were seen once. Input material: peripheral blood. The gene calls are TRBV7-9 and TRBJ1-5; D gene ambiguous. The TCR originated in a man in his sixties or seventies with acute or convalescent COVID-19. The CDR3 sequence: CASSSSRWNQPQHF. CDR3 nucleotides: TGTGCCAGCAGCTCGTCCCGGTGGAATCAGCCCCAGCATTTT.